The 16 T cell receptor beta chains below were found in one sample sequenced in a study of T-cell memory formation after mild COVID-19. MiXCR was run by TCRdb on the 5' RACE reads, yielding one entry per CDR3 protein. The sample holds around 300,000 distinct CDR3 sequences, roughly 17% seen once. Sequencing was carried out using PBMCs or a T cell subset sorted from them (not recorded which). These receptors all come from a young man who had mild COVID-19 (a few samples of this study predate the infection). Cell type and time point are not known.

The chain's CDR3 is CASSDGRNNQPQHF. The CDR3 region has the DNA TGTGCCAGCAGCGACGGACGGAACAATCAGCCCCAGCATTTT. V usage is TRBV6-1 and J usage is TRBJ1-5, with D unclear. This CDR3 contains 14 residues. The V and J ends lost 6 bases and 3 bases respectively, with 12 bases between them. Germline CDR1 reads MNHNS; CDR2 reads SASEGT.

This clonotype was counted only a few times. The chain uses TRBV6-6 and TRBJ1-5; 7 bases agree with TRBD1. Trimming took 4 bases from V and 0 from J; bases not matched to a gene: 9. Germline V gives CDR1 MNHNY, CDR2 SVGAGI (reference sequence). This CDR3 spans 17 amino acids. The CDR3 DNA sequence: TGTGCCAGCAGTTGGGCCAAGGGACAGAATAGCAATCAGCCCCAGCATTTT. It encodes CASSWAKGQNSNQPQHF.

V gene TRBV5-1 combines with J gene TRBJ1-3, with 8 bases identical to TRBD1. Germline loops: CDR1 SGHRS, CDR2 YFSETQ. The CDR3 runs 14 residues. V shed 4 bases and J 3 bases; nucleotides not matched to a gene: 3. The CDR3 DNA is TGCGCCAGCAGCCCAACAGGGGGTGGAAACACCATATATTTT. This gives the protein CASSPTGGGNTIYF.

The CDR3 region is CASRPLRLSYNSPLHF. The DNA of the CDR3 is TGTGCCAGTAGACCGCTCCGGCTGAGCTATAATTCACCCCTCCACTTT. This sequence joins TRBV19 and TRBJ1-6; D remains unclear. Trimming pared 6 bases from V and 3 bases from J, leaving 15 bases between. CDR1 is LNHDA, CDR2 SQIVND, per germline (reference sequence). There are 16 residues in the CDR3.

This clonotype came up a few times. The CDR3 bases are TGCAGTGCTAGAGACCTCAGCGAGACCCAGTACTTC. Translated, it gives CSARDLSETQYF. The V gene is TRBV20-1, the J gene TRBJ2-5; unclear D gene. Germline CDR1 DFQATT, CDR2 SNEGSKA (reference sequence). Between the trimmed V and J ends, which lost 0 bases and 5 bases, there was a span of 7 bases. CDR3 size: 12 residues.

The table lists this clonotype with a few counts. The genes are TRBV4-3 and TRBJ2-7, with D unresolved. Germline-derived CDR1 and CDR2 are LGHNA and YSLEER. The CDR3 has 14 amino acids. Trimming removed 0 bases at V and 3 bases at J, with 9 bases between. The CDR3 DNA is TGCGCCAGCAGCCAAGACCCCACGGGCTACGAGCAGTACTTC. Protein product: CASSQDPTGYEQYF.

At least ten counts were recorded for this clonotype. The chain employs TRBV6-2 or TRBV6-3 and TRBJ2-2; no clear D. Germline CDR1 is MNHEY and CDR2 is SVGEGT. Trimming cost V 0 bases and J 1 base, with 9 bases left between them. This CDR3 has 16 amino acids. CDR3 nucleotides: TGTGCCAGCAGTTACTCTGCGGACGAGAACACCGGGGAGCTGTTTTTT. Encoded protein: CASSYSADENTGELFF.

Only a few counts were recorded for this clonotype. J is TRBJ2-7 and V is TRBV6-5; D not resolved. Germline lookup yields CDR1 MNHEY and CDR2 SVGAGI. The CDR3 spans 14 residues. Deletions cut 7 bases from V and 3 bases from J, with 16 bases between. CDR3 sequence (DNA): TGTGCCAGCAAAGAATCCGTTTACTTCTACGAGCAGTACGTC. Its translation is CASKESVYFYEQYV.

V gene TRBV4-1 combines with J gene TRBJ2-3, with D perhaps TRBD1 (5 bases). The germline gives CDR1 MGHRA, CDR2 YSYEKL. Trimming removed 4 bases at V and 3 bases at J, with 17 bases between. The CDR3 sequence is 16 residues long. The CDR3 DNA sequence: TGCGCCAGCAGCCTACCGCGCCAGGGTAGGACAGATACGCAGTATTTT. Translated: CASSLPRQGRTDTQYF.

The CDR3 protein is CASSLSLAGEYNEQFF. CDR3 bases: TGTGCCAGCAGTTTATCGTTAGCAGGGGAATACAATGAGCAGTTCTTC. The J gene is TRBJ2-1, the V gene TRBV27, with a possible D match to TRBD1 (6 bases). CDR1 is MNHEY, CDR2 SMNVEV, per germline (reference sequence). Trimming stripped 0 bases from V and 4 bases from J, with 13 bases between. This CDR3 is 16 amino acids long.

CDR3 sequence reads: CSAHPDRVYSDTQYF. In DNA, the CDR3 is TGCAGTGCCCACCCGGACAGGGTTTATTCGGATACGCAGTATTTT. This chain joins TRBV20-1 and TRBJ2-3; 8 bases map to TRBD1. The CDR3 totals 15 residues. V gave up 6 bases and J gave up 6 bases; unmatched junction bases: 14. Germline loops: CDR1 DFQATT, CDR2 SNEGSKA (reference sequence).

This clonotype was seen many times. The chain recombines TRBV5-1 with TRBJ2-5; either TRBD1 or TRBD2 may fit D (5 bases each). The ends were cut back, 4 bases at V and 2 bases at J, with 12 bases in the middle. The CDR3 loop spans 14 amino acids. Germline values: CDR1 SGHRS, CDR2 YFSETQ. The CDR3 spells CASSPGPRQETQYF. CDR3 in DNA: TGCGCCAGCAGCCCGGGACCGCGGCAAGAGACCCAGTACTTC.

The chain carries TRBV4-1 and TRBJ1-1; 7 bases are a match to TRBD1. This CDR3 is 14 amino acids long. Unmatched junction bases numbered 8, after V lost 5 bases and J lost 5 bases. Germline V gene lookup returns CDR1 MGHRA and CDR2 YSYEKL. The CDR3, as DNA: TGCGCCAGCAGCAACCAGGGGGAGGGAACTGAAGCTTTCTTT. Its protein is CASSNQGEGTEAFF.

The chain is built from TRBV3-1 and TRBJ2-5; TRBD1 aligns across 9 bases. The CDR3 sequence is 15 residues long. V lost 0 bases and J lost 2; bases outside the gene matches: 1. Germline V gene data show CDR1 as LGHDT and CDR2 as YNNKEL (reference sequence). In nucleotides, the CDR3 is TGTGCCAGCAGCCAAGACGGGACAGGGCAAGAGACCCAGTACTTC. The encoded protein is CASSQDGTGQETQYF.

The chain recombines TRBV11-2 with TRBJ2-7; D gene uncertain. V was shortened by 5 bases and J by 0 bases, with 17 bases between the two germline ends. From germline, CDR1 is SGHAT and CDR2 FQNNGV. This CDR3 contains 16 residues. Here the CDR3 reads CASSGAGISYSYEQYV. In DNA form, the CDR3 reads TGTGCCAGCAGCGGTGCTGGGATTTCGTACTCCTACGAGCAGTACGTC.

This clonotype has only a few counts. The chain employs TRBV12-3 or TRBV12-4 and TRBJ1-1; 7 positions agree with TRBD1. The CDR3 runs 14 residues. V lost 6 bases to trimming and J lost 0 bases; unmatched junction nucleotides: 4. DNA for the CDR3: TGTGCCAGCAGAACCGGGACAGTGAACACTGAAGCTTTCTTT. Its protein product is CASRTGTVNTEAFF.